The clone carrying this T cell receptor beta chain was seen only a few times. Its antigen remains unidentified. The data derive from a study of identical twins. General study results and limits: Analyses of zero insertions could, in part, be confounded by invariant MAIT and iNKT cells.

From the 5' RACE reads, TCRdb called clonotypes with MiXCR, one entry per CDR3 protein. The sample holds approximately 190,000 distinct CDR3 sequences, about a sixth seen once. The germline gives CDR1 LGHNA, CDR2 YSLEER. V gave up 1 base and J gave up 6 bases; unmatched junction bases: 5. The CDR3 consists of 15 residues. This sample was shared with a second study, whose subject was T cells expressing NK-cell markers. This second study says: Sorted T-cell subsets CD3+CD56+NKG2C+, CD3+CD56+NKG2C- and CD3+CD56-NKG2C+ were TCR beta-sequenced.

V usage is TRBV4-3 and J usage is TRBJ2-7, with TRBD2 matching over 11 bases. The specimen was CD8+ T cells sorted from blood. The origin of this receptor is a woman aged 18-35 years in good health. CDR3 region: CASSQGLAGPFEQYF. DNA for the CDR3: TGCGCCAGCAGCCAAGGACTAGCGGGACCCTTCGAGCAGTACTTC.